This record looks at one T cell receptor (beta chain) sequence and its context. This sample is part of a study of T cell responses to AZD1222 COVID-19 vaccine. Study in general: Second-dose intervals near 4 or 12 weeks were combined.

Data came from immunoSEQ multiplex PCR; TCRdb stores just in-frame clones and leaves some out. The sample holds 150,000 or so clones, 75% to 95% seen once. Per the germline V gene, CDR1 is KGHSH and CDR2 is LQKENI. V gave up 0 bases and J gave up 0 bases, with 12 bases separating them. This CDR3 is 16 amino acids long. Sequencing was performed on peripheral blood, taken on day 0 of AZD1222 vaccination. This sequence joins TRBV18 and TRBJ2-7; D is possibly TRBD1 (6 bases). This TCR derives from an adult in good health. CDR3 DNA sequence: TGTGCCAGCTCACCACCGTGGGGGCGAAGCTCCTACGAGCAGTACTTC. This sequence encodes CASSPPWGRSSYEQYF.